This TCR beta chain appears in the sequencing data of a study of regulatory T cells in long-lasting Graves disease. Arm-PCR with iRepertoire HTBI primers amplified the CDR3 regions for these TCR beta libraries. TCRdb redid the calling of the multiplex PCR reads with MiXCR, one entry per CDR3 protein. Seen here are about 310,000 distinct CDR3 sequences, 22% observed once, and the top ten hold approximately 60%. The sample's time point: persistent/refractory GD, antithyroid drugs over 5 years with positive TRAb. Following extraction of RNA from PBMCs, that RNA was used to make the TCR library. V dropped 5 bases and J dropped 7; count of bases not matched to a gene: 8. The germline V gene has CDR1 KGHSH and CDR2 LQKENI. The CDR3 is 14 residues long.

Sequencing was performed on peripheral blood mononuclear cells (PBMCs), taken when the disease was refractory, from a patient treated with antithyroid drugs. The genes are TRBV18 and TRBJ2-7; 10 nucleotides match TRBD2. This receptor was obtained from a female donor with Graves disease. The CDR3 DNA reads TGTGCCAGCTCAACGAGCGGGAGGGCCGGAGAGCAGTACTTC. Its translation is CASSTSGRAGEQYF.